The clone carrying this T cell receptor (beta chain) was detected many times. What it binds is unknown. Germline V lookup: CDR1 SGHDN, CDR2 FVKESK. The CDR3 length is 17 residues. V was pared by 5 bases and J by 0 bases, with 7 bases of the junction left unmatched. These data originate in a study of neurological immune-mediated disorders. The study's findings and limits: Patients with HTLV-1-associated myelopathy showed the most TCR clonal expansion. Those with multiple sclerosis showed the least, falling below healthy controls. None of the CDR3 amino acid sequences in expanded clones turned up in more than one subject, which points to private repertoires in all groups.

The authors made cDNA by 5'RACE with 10-nucleotide random UMIs. Each CDR3 protein gets one entry after TCRdb re-called the 5' RACE reads with MiXCR. Of 30,000 to 45,000 distinct CDR3 sequences detected, over 9% appear once; the ten largest clones hold roughly 7.1%. Material for sequencing was PBMCs. This chain uses TRBV14 with TRBJ2-4; 10 bases map to TRBD1. The TCR comes from a woman younger than 45 with HTLV-1-associated myelopathy (HAM/TSP). The CDR3 nucleotides are TGTGCCAGCAGCTCATTGACAGGGGGCCTAGCCAAAAACATTCAGTACTTC. It yields the protein CASSSLTGGLAKNIQYF.